What follows are 25 T cell receptor beta chains derived from one specimen sequenced in a study of blood T cell repertoires in COVID-19. Libraries were prepared by immunoSEQ multiplex PCR; TCRdb keeps only in-frame clonotypes and omits some of them. This table holds about 170,000 clones, approximately 85% found once. Material for sequencing was peripheral blood. All receptors derive from a man aged 60 to 69 who had recovered from COVID-19.

The chain links TRBV19 to TRBJ1-6; a weak D match, TRBD1 (6 bases). This CDR3 comprises 17 residues. Deletions cut 6 bases from V and 4 bases from J, with 19 bases between. Germline V CDR1 and CDR2: LNHDA, SQIVND (reference sequence). The CDR3 DNA follows: TGTGCCAGTAGCTCTGCCGGGACATTAGGGTATAATTCACCCCTCCACTTT. This codes for CASSSAGTLGYNSPLHF. Full variable domain (rest looked up from reference TRBV19 and TRBJ1-6): DGGITQSPKYLFRKEGQNVTLSCEQNLNHDAMYWYRQDPGQGLRLIYYSQIVNDFQKGDIAEGYSVSREKKESFPLTVTSAQKNPTAFYLCASSSAGTLGYNSPLHFGNGTRLTVT.

The chain combines TRBV30 with TRBJ2-2; 9 bases map to TRBD1. CDR3 length: 19 residues. V trimming: 2 bases; J trimming: 5 bases; junction bases outside the gene matches: 18. The germline gives CDR1 GTSNPN, CDR2 SVGIG (reference sequence). The CDR3 here is CAWSPNPGPPGQGTGELFF. CDR3 sequence (DNA): TGTGCCTGGAGTCCCAACCCTGGCCCCCCGGGACAGGGAACCGGGGAGCTGTTTTTT.

This chain links TRBV5-1 with TRBJ1-2; D might be TRBD1 (6 bases). V was pared by 6 bases and J by 4 bases, with 19 bases between. Germline CDR1 and CDR2: SGHRS and YFSETQ. This CDR3 comprises 15 residues. The CDR3 DNA follows: TGCGCCAGCACTAATGGGTGGGGGCCGGTCTATGGCTACACCTTC. This translates into CASTNGWGPVYGYTF.

V is TRBV12-3 or TRBV12-4 and J is TRBJ1-2; D gene unclear. The V end was cut by 6 bases, the J end by 8 bases, with 10 bases between. The CDR3 contains 11 residues. CDR3 loop: CASRAAGGYTF. The CDR3, as DNA: TGTGCCAGCAGAGCTGCGGGAGGCTACACCTTC.

The gene calls are TRBV5-1 and TRBJ2-3; D ambiguous. Germline CDR1 is SGHRS and CDR2 is YFSETQ. The CDR3 sequence is 16 residues long. V gave up 2 bases and J gave up 0 bases, with 13 bases separating them. The CDR3 sequence is CASSLMQISSTDTQYF. DNA for the CDR3: TGCGCCAGCAGCTTAATGCAGATATCTAGCACAGATACGCAGTATTTT. Drawing the rest from reference TRBV5-1 and TRBJ2-3, the complete variable domain is KAGVTQTPRYLIKTRGQQVTLSCSPISGHRSVSWYQQTPGQGLQFLFEYFSETQRNKGNFPGRFSGRQFSNSRSEMNVSTLELGDSALYLCASSLMQISSTDTQYFGPGTRLTVL.

The V and J genes are TRBV9 and TRBJ2-1; the D gene is possibly TRBD1 (6 bases). The length of the CDR3 is 14 residues. Trimming shortened V by 6 bases and J by 7 bases, and 17 bases separated the two germline ends. In germline, CDR1 is SGDLS, CDR2 YYNGEE. CDR3 DNA: TGTGCCAGCAACAGAGACAGGAACCGAAATGAGCAGTTCTTC. Protein product: CASNRDRNRNEQFF.

The chain joins TRBV5-1 to TRBJ1-6; 8 bases align to TRBD1. This CDR3 spans 15 amino acids. J gave up 3 bases and V 3 bases, and 2 bases lay outside the gene matches. Germline V CDR1 and CDR2: SGHRS, YFSETQ. In DNA form, the CDR3 reads TGCGCCAGCAGCTATGGACAGGGCTATAATTCACCCCTCCACTTT. This sequence encodes CASSYGQGYNSPLHF.

The V gene is TRBV2, the J gene TRBJ1-6; 9 bases are shared with TRBD1. CDR1 and CDR2 (germline): SNHLY, FYNNEI. With V trimmed by 8 bases and J by 8 bases, 4 bases remained unmatched. The CDR3 runs 13 residues. CDR3 sequence (DNA): TGTGCCAGCGGTACAGGGGGCGATTCACCCCTCCACTTT. Translated, it gives CASGTGGDSPLHF.

The chain couples TRBV3-1 (or the pseudogene TRBV3-2) to TRBJ1-2; perhaps TRBD1 as D (6 bases). The length of the CDR3 is 16 residues. Germline assignment: CDR1 LGHDT and CDR2 YNNKEL (reference sequence). The V gene lost 4 bases and the J gene lost 0 bases, with 15 bases spanning the gap. The CDR3 sequence is CASSPRDTSPNYGYTF. The CDR3 DNA reads as TGTGCCAGCAGCCCTCGGGACACCTCGCCTAACTATGGCTACACCTTC.

J is TRBJ2-7 and V is TRBV5-8; TRBD1 aligns across 8 bases. V lost 0 bases and J lost 4; bases outside the gene matches: 9. From germline, CDR1 is SGHTS and CDR2 YDEGEE. The CDR3 runs 16 residues. The CDR3 DNA is TGTGCCAGCAGCTTGGCCGAGGGGACAGGCCTTTACGAGCAGTACTTC. This codes for CASSLAEGTGLYEQYF.

J is TRBJ2-3 and V is TRBV11-1; 8 bases agree with TRBD2. This CDR3 contains 15 residues. With V trimmed by 3 bases and J by 0 bases, 2 bases remained unmatched. Looked up from germline, CDR1 is SGHAT and CDR2 is FQDESV (reference sequence). The CDR3 DNA follows: TGTGCCAGCAGCTTTACTAGCGGCAGCACAGATACGCAGTATTTT. Protein product: CASSFTSGSTDTQYF.

V usage is TRBV9 and J usage is TRBJ2-7; a weak D match, TRBD2 (5 bases). V lost 1 base and J 6 bases, leaving 17 bases between the germline ends. The CDR3 is 15 amino acids. Germline values: CDR1 SGDLS, CDR2 YYNGEE. The CDR3 sequence is CASSVSTGNILEQYF. The CDR3 nucleotides read TGTGCCAGCAGCGTAAGCACCGGGAATATCCTCGAGCAGTACTTC.

J is TRBJ2-5 and V is TRBV5-4; 8 bases align to TRBD2. CDR1 SGHNT and CDR2 YYREEE come from the germline V gene (reference sequence). This CDR3 is 14 amino acids long. The ends lost 3 bases at V and 5 bases at J; junction bases unmatched: 6. This chain's CDR3 is CASSSGGGSETQYF. The DNA of the CDR3 is TGTGCCAGCAGCTCCGGGGGGGGGAGCGAGACCCAGTACTTC.

This clone was seen a handful of times. This chain joins TRBV28 and TRBJ1-6, with D perhaps matching TRBD1 (6 bases). V dropped 6 bases and J dropped 5 bases, with 11 bases sitting between them. Germline CDR1 is MDHEN and CDR2 is SYDVKM. This CDR3 comprises 14 residues. Written as DNA, the CDR3 is TGTGCCAGCAGCCCGACAGGAGATAATTCACCCCTCCACTTT. Protein product: CASSPTGDNSPLHF.

The chain is built from TRBV19 and TRBJ1-5; 12 bases agree with TRBD1. Per the germline V gene, CDR1 is LNHDA and CDR2 is SQIVND (reference sequence). The CDR3 covers 16 residues. Trimming at V came to 6 bases and at J to 3 bases, leaving 6 bases not matched to a gene. CDR3: CASSPGQGAYNQPQHF. DNA for the CDR3: TGTGCCAGTAGCCCGGGACAGGGGGCCTACAATCAGCCCCAGCATTTT.

Only a few counts were recorded for this clone. The chain employs TRBV6-5 and TRBJ1-1, with D perhaps matching TRBD1 (6 bases). Trimming took off 8 bases at V and 3 bases at J, with 13 bases between the two ends. This CDR3 comprises 13 residues. Germline CDR1 and CDR2: MNHEY and SVGAGI. In DNA, the CDR3 is TGTGCCAGCCGGGAGGCAGGGGACACTGAAGCTTTCTTT. Its translation is CASREAGDTEAFF.

The V gene is TRBV5-8, the J gene TRBJ2-5, with 8 positions matching TRBD1. CDR1 is SGHTS, CDR2 YDEGEE, per germline. J gave up 1 base and V 2 bases, and 7 bases lay outside the gene matches. The CDR3 spans 16 residues. CDR3 in DNA: TGTGCCAGCAGCTTCGGGACAGGCAACCTCCAAGAGACCCAGTACTTC. Translating gives CASSFGTGNLQETQYF. Together with reference TRBV5-8 and TRBJ2-5, the CDR3 gives the full variable domain: EAGVTQSPTHLIKTRGQQATLRCSPISGHTSVYWYQQALGLGLQFLLWYDEGEERNRGNFPPRFSGRQFPNYSSELNVNALELEDSALYLCASSFGTGNLQETQYFGPGTRLLVL.

This clone has only one observation. This chain links TRBV15 with TRBJ1-5; maybe TRBD1 (5 bases). With 0 bases removed from V and 4 bases from J, the gap between germline ends came to 10 bases. The germline gives CDR1 LNHNV, CDR2 YYDKDF (reference sequence). CDR3 size: 15 residues. DNA of the CDR3: TGTGCCACCAGCAGAGATGGGGGGTCTAATCAGCCCCAGCATTTT. This gives the protein CATSRDGGSNQPQHF.

The J gene is TRBJ2-3, the V gene TRBV9, with D perhaps matching TRBD2 (6 bases). The length of the CDR3 is 14 residues. Germline V gene lookup returns CDR1 SGDLS and CDR2 YYNGEE. The V and J ends lost 2 bases and 1 base respectively, with 8 bases between them. The CDR3 protein is CASSVIAGTDTQYF. In nucleotides, the CDR3 is TGTGCCAGCAGCGTCATAGCGGGCACAGATACGCAGTATTTT.

V usage is TRBV5-1 and J usage is TRBJ2-2; TRBD1 matches at 11 bases. This CDR3 has 15 residues. V lost 3 bases, J lost 6 bases, and 4 bases stayed unmatched. Germline CDR1 reads SGHRS; CDR2 reads YFSETQ. The CDR3 region is CASSSGGQGAGELFF. DNA of the CDR3: TGCGCCAGCAGCTCTGGGGGACAGGGGGCCGGGGAGCTGTTTTTT.

This chain connects TRBV7-2 to TRBJ2-3, with 8 nucleotides matching TRBD1. The CDR3 extends over 15 amino acids. CDR1 is SGHTA and CDR2 is FQGNSA in the germline V gene. V shed 5 bases and J 1 base; nucleotides not matched to a gene: 5. The CDR3 is CASSRQQGGTDTQYF. CDR3 DNA sequence: TGTGCCAGCAGCCGTCAACAGGGGGGCACAGATACGCAGTATTTT.

CDR3 sequence: CASSRDFYEQYF. The CDR3 DNA sequence: TGTGCCAGCAGTAGGGACTTCTACGAGCAGTACTTC. J is TRBJ2-7 and V is TRBV11-2; possible D gene TRBD2, 6 bases. The CDR3 runs to 12 residues. Germline V gene data show CDR1 as SGHAT and CDR2 as FQNNGV. V lost 6 bases and J lost 3, with 9 bases in between.

The genes are TRBV28 and TRBJ1-1, with 9 nucleotides matching TRBD1. J was trimmed by 11 bases and V by 6 bases; bases with no gene match: 16. Germline CDR1 reads MDHEN; CDR2 reads SYDVKM. The CDR3 spans 15 residues. Here the CDR3 DNA reads TGTGCCAGCAGCCCTCTTAGGGACAGGGCCCCAGGGGCTTTCTTT. This sequence encodes CASSPLRDRAPGAFF.

The V call is TRBV29-1, the J call TRBJ1-2; D call uncertain. Trimming stripped 1 base from V and 3 bases from J, with 9 bases between. The length of the CDR3 is 13 residues. Germline assignment: CDR1 SQVTM and CDR2 ANQGSEA. CDR3 loop: CSVEAGWDYGYTF. CDR3 DNA: TGCAGCGTTGAAGCGGGGTGGGACTATGGCTACACCTTC. Together with reference TRBV29-1 and TRBJ1-2, the CDR3 gives the full variable domain: SAVISQKPSRDICQRGTSLTIQCQVDSQVTMMFWYRQQPGQSLTLIATANQGSEATYESGFVIDKFPISRPNLTFSTLTVSNMSPEDSSIYLCSVEAGWDYGYTFGSGTRLTVV.

V and J are TRBV5-4 and TRBJ1-2; 9 bases align to TRBD1. The CDR3 totals 12 residues. The ends lost 3 bases at V and 8 bases at J; junction bases unmatched: 2. Per germline, CDR1 SGHNT and CDR2 YYREEE (reference sequence). This chain's CDR3 is CASSYRGQGYTF. In DNA, the CDR3 is TGTGCCAGCAGCTACAGGGGGCAAGGCTACACCTTC. Variable domain in full (rest from reference TRBV5-4 and TRBJ1-2): ETGVTQSPTHLIKTRGQQVTLRCSSQSGHNTVSWYQQALGQGPQFIFQYYREEENGRGNFPPRFSGLQFPNYSSELNVNALELDDSALYLCASSYRGQGYTFGSGTRLTVV.